These T cell receptor beta chains were read from a single sample in a study of blood T cell repertoires in COVID-19. Libraries were prepared by immunoSEQ multiplex PCR; TCRdb keeps only in-frame clonotypes and omits some of them. The sample has 210,000 or so clones, 70% to 90% seen once. Input material: PBMCs or T cells enriched from blood (not recorded which). The receptors stem from a man aged 25-45 years who had recovered from COVID-19. Each CDR3 is given with its conserved first and last residue. D genes are given only for firm matches. The listing skips clone size in some rows; elsewhere it reads once, few, many or a size class.

abundance	j_gene	v_gene	d_gene	CDR3aa	CDR3nt
NA	TRBJ2-7	TRBV5-6	NA	CASGQRGGEQYF	TGTGCCAGCGGACAGCGAGGGGGCGAGCAGTACTTC
NA	TRBJ1-2	TRBV30	NA	CAWSLRGPNYGYTF	TGTGCCTGGAGTCTGCGAGGTCCCAACTATGGCTACACCTTC
once	TRBJ1-2	TRBV28	TRBD1	CASSPLGQGAYGYTF	TGTGCCAGCAGTCCGCTGGGACAGGGCGCCTATGGCTACACCTTC
NA	TRBJ2-1	TRBV9	TRBD1	CASSVATGLGYNEQFF	TGTGCCAGCAGCGTAGCGACAGGGTTGGGGTACAATGAGCAGTTCTTC
once	TRBJ1-2	TRBV12-3/TRBV12-4	TRBD1	CASSKQGGYGYTF	TGTGCCAGCAGCAAACAGGGGGGCTATGGCTACACCTTC
once	TRBJ1-1	TRBV11-2	NA	CASSFRNTEAFF	TGTGCCAGCAGCTTTCGGAACACTGAAGCTTTCTTT
few	TRBJ1-2	TRBV4-3	NA	CASSPGEGSYGYTF	TGCGCCAGCAGCCCAGGGGAGGGGAGCTATGGCTACACCTTC
NA	TRBJ1-4	TRBV11-1	TRBD1	CASSLNRGQEKLFF	TGTGCCAGCAGCTTAAATCGGGGACAGGAAAAACTGTTTTTT
NA	TRBJ1-1	TRBV30	NA	CAWSVWEGTEAFF	TGTGCCTGGAGTGTATGGGAGGGCACTGAAGCTTTCTTT
NA	TRBJ1-1	TRBV29-1	NA	CSVEDGVGRVWAFF	TGCAGCGTTGAAGATGGGGTCGGGAGGGTATGGGCTTTCTTT
NA	TRBJ2-3	TRBV7-8	TRBD2	CASRTFWVAGVADTQYF	TGTGCCAGCAGGACCTTCTGGGTAGCGGGAGTGGCAGATACGCAGTATTTT
NA	TRBJ1-2	TRBV4-3	NA	CASSQEEGTNYGYTF	TGCGCCAGCAGCCAAGAGGAGGGAACGAACTATGGCTACACCTTC
NA	TRBJ2-5	TRBV7-3	NA	CASSSSGDQETQYF	TGTGCCAGCAGCTCTTCAGGGGACCAAGAGACCCAGTACTTC
NA	TRBJ2-7	TRBV7-8	NA	CASSLYRFGRGRRYEQYF	TGTGCCAGCAGCCTGTATAGGTTCGGGAGGGGGCGTAGATACGAGCAGTACTTC
NA	TRBJ2-1	TRBV11-2	TRBD2	CASSSWSSGYNEQFF	TGTGCCAGCAGCTCCTGGTCTAGCGGATACAATGAGCAGTTCTTC
NA	TRBJ1-6	TRBV14	NA	CASSQGRWNVNSPLHF	TGTGCCAGCAGCCAGGGCAGGTGGAACGTGAATTCACCCCTCCACTTT
NA	TRBJ2-5	TRBV2	NA	CASSEGHFRETQYF	TGTGCCAGCAGTGAAGGGCATTTCCGAGAGACCCAGTACTTC